This T cell receptor (beta chain) was recovered during a study of metastatic and nonmetastatic thyroid tumors. Overall study context: Repertoire data that came from the blood and tumor or nodule tissue of malignant and benign thyroid patients were compared. Overall study results and limits: Patients with malignant thyroid tumors reportedly had significantly higher TCR beta diversity than those with benign nodules, in blood and tumor.

About this clone itself: Antigen: not known.

Thyroid surgery was performed in patients who had received no treatment beforehand. CDR3 length: 15 amino acids. Deletions cut 4 bases from V and 0 bases from J, with 12 bases between. The germline V gene has CDR1 LGHDT and CDR2 YNNKEL (reference sequence). Under the authors' procedure: Variation in CDR3 across clinicopathological groups served as the basis for constructing a distant-metastasis classifier in papillary thyroid cancer. With MiXCR, TCRdb reprocessed the PCR reads. What appears here as the V and J calls and clone size reflects TCRdb's work, not the paper's. The sample lists around 89,000 clones; under 15% were seen once.

This TCR was recovered from a female donor with papillary thyroid cancer or a benign thyroid nodule (not recorded which). Some clones in this sample may be carry-over from other donors' samples. The chain has TRBV3-1 and TRBJ1-2; D is unresolved. Input material: blood. CDR3 amino acids: CASSPSTMTNYGYTF. DNA for the CDR3: TGTGCCAGCAGCCCGAGTACGATGACTAACTATGGCTACACCTTC.